Listed here are 10 T cell receptor beta chains from one sample, sequenced in a study of cytomegalovirus exposure and HLA in healthy donors. 13 Jbeta primers and 60 Vbeta primers were used for the PCR. The data were produced by immunoSEQ multiplex PCR, yet TCRdb's version contains in-frame clones alone and is incomplete. The data hold about 140,000 clones, with around 79% observed a single time. Material: PBMCs. The receptors derive from a man aged 18 to 30 in good health and CMV-seronegative.

This chain links TRBV4-3 with TRBJ2-1; D ambiguous. The length of the CDR3 is 16 residues. Per the germline V gene, CDR1 is LGHNA and CDR2 is YSLEER. The V and J ends lost 0 bases and 4 bases respectively, with 13 bases between them. In DNA, the CDR3 is TGCGCCAGCAGCCAAGAAAGCTTCCGAGTTTACAATGAGCAGTTCTTC. Translating it yields CASSQESFRVYNEQFF.

There are a few counts of this clone. The chain recombines TRBV19 with TRBJ2-7, with 10 bases that match TRBD1. CDR3 size: 15 residues. CDR1 and CDR2 from the germline V gene are LNHDA and SQIVND (reference sequence). The J segment lost 4 bases and the V segment lost 5 bases, leaving 8 bases of the junction unmatched. CDR3 coding DNA: TGTGCCAGTAGTCGTCGGGACAGGGGAGGGTACGAGCAGTACTTC. Its translation: CASSRRDRGGYEQYF. Combining the CDR3 with reference TRBV19 and TRBJ2-7 gives the whole variable domain DGGITQSPKYLFRKEGQNVTLSCEQNLNHDAMYWYRQDPGQGLRLIYYSQIVNDFQKGDIAEGYSVSREKKESFPLTVTSAQKNPTAFYLCASSRRDRGGYEQYFGPGTRLTVT.

Only a few counts were recorded for this clone. This chain uses TRBV5-1 with TRBJ1-1; D unresolved. The CDR3 loop spans 14 amino acids. Germline-derived CDR1 and CDR2 are SGHRS and YFSETQ. The V end was cut by 0 bases, the J end by 4 bases, with 10 bases between. The CDR3 DNA sequence: TGCGCCAGCAGCTTGGATAGGGCGGGCACTGAAGCTTTCTTT. Encoded protein: CASSLDRAGTEAFF.

The CDR3 sequence: CASSTTGTGMSYEQYF. The CDR3 DNA reads as TGCGCCAGCAGTACAACCGGGACAGGCATGTCCTACGAGCAGTACTTC. The chain carries TRBV10-1 and TRBJ2-7; TRBD1 matches at 8 bases. The ends lost 5 bases at V and 1 base at J; junction bases unmatched: 10. Germline loops: CDR1 WNHNN, CDR2 SYGVQD (reference sequence). The CDR3 extends over 16 amino acids.

The rearrangement joins TRBV10-3 to TRBJ1-5; maybe TRBD1 (5 bases). V shed 11 bases and J shed 6 bases, with 17 bases lying between them. The CDR3 is made up of 13 amino acids. CDR1 ENHRY and CDR2 SYGVKD come from the germline V gene. The CDR3 protein is CASATGVLQPQHF. DNA of the CDR3: TGTGCCTCTGCTACGGGGGTACTTCAGCCCCAGCATTTT.

The table lists this clone with a few counts. The chain uses TRBV6-5 and TRBJ1-1, with TRBD1 matching over 9 bases. Germline assignment: CDR1 MNHEY and CDR2 SVGAGI. The V and J ends lost 7 bases and 5 bases, in that order; junction bases with no gene match: 5. CDR3 length equals 13 residues. The CDR3 loop reads CASKDRGGTEAFF. CDR3 DNA sequence: TGTGCCAGCAAGGACAGGGGAGGGACTGAAGCTTTCTTT.

The chain is built from TRBV18 and TRBJ2-2; D is perhaps TRBD2 (5 bases). V was pared by 5 bases and J by 6 bases, with 19 bases between. There are 16 residues in the CDR3. CDR1 and CDR2 from the germline V gene are KGHSH and LQKENI. CDR3 sequence reads: CASSYPVRGRAGELFF. In DNA form, the CDR3 reads TGTGCCAGCTCATATCCGGTGAGAGGGAGAGCCGGGGAGCTGTTTTTT.

The chain couples TRBV4-3 to TRBJ1-4; 8 bases are a match to TRBD1. The germline gives CDR1 LGHNA, CDR2 YSLEER. After removal of 6 bases from V and 7 bases from J, the junction contained 7 bases not matched to a gene. The CDR3 is 14 residues long. CDR3 protein: CASSWTGRGEKLFF. The DNA of the CDR3 is TGCGCCAGCAGTTGGACAGGGCGGGGTGAAAAACTGTTTTTT.

The V gene is TRBV7-3, the J gene TRBJ2-1; D uncertain. Germline-derived CDR1 and CDR2 are SGHTA and FQGTGA. Trimming removed 5 bases at V and 4 bases at J, with 9 bases between. The CDR3 runs 13 residues. CDR3 in DNA: TGTGCCAGCAGCCCTTCTAGGTACAATGAGCAGTTCTTC. Encoded protein: CASSPSRYNEQFF.

V is TRBV9 and J is TRBJ1-6; D not certain. V dropped 4 bases and J dropped 0 bases, with 20 bases sitting between them. From germline, CDR1 is SGDLS and CDR2 YYNGEE. CDR3 length: 19 residues. The CDR3, as DNA: TGTGCCAGCAGCCCCGCCCCCGGAGGAGGGAGCTCCTATAATTCACCCCTCCACTTT. It specifies CASSPAPGGGSSYNSPLHF.